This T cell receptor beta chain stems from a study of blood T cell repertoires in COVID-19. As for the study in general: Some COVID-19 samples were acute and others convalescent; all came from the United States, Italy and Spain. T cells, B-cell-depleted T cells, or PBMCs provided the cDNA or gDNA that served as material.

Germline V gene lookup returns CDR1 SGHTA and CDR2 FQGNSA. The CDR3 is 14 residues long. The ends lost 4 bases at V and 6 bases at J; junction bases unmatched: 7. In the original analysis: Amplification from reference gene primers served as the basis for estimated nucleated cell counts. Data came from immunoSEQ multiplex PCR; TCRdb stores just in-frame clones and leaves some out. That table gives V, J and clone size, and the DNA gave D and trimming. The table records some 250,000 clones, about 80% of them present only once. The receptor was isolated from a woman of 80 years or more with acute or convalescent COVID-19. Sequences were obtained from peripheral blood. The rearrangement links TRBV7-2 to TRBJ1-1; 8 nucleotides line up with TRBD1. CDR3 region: CASSSQGAFAEAFF. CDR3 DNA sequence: TGTGCCAGCAGCTCCCAGGGGGCGTTCGCTGAAGCTTTCTTT.